This is a list of T cell receptor beta chains from one sample in a study of shared clonotypes between healthy human individuals. Measured with immunoSEQ multiplex PCR; TCRdb has only the in-frame clones, and not every one. The sample lists a few million clones, approximately 90% occurring once. Sequenced sample: naive CD4+ T cells from PBMCs. These receptors were collected from a man aged 18 to 30 in good health. Some clones in this sample may be carry-over from other donors' samples. Each CDR3 is given with its conserved first and last residue. The D gene is left open where the match is weak. The size entry is marked missing in some rows and otherwise reads once, few, many or a size class.

TRBV5-4	TRBJ1-1	.	13	few	CASRLLGNTEAFF	TGTGCCAGCAGACTATTAGGGAACACTGAAGCTTTCTTT
TRBV18	TRBJ1-2	.	14	.	CASSRSTDHYGYTF	TGTGCCAGCTCACGATCGACGGACCACTATGGCTACACCTTC
TRBV28	TRBJ1-5	.	18	.	CASSLLGGGGGSNQPQHF	TGTGCCAGCAGTTTGTTGGGTGGGGGGGGCGGAAGCAATCAGCCCCAGCATTTT
TRBV18	TRBJ2-7	.	15	.	CASSAITGVSHEQYF	TGTGCCAGCTCCGCAATTACCGGGGTTAGCCACGAGCAGTACTTC
TRBV5-5	TRBJ1-1	.	14	.	CASTPDLRDTEAFF	TGTGCCAGCACCCCCGACCTCCGAGACACTGAAGCTTTCTTT
TRBV6-6	TRBJ1-2	TRBD1	15	.	CASSWGQAGEGGYTF	TGTGCCAGCAGTTGGGGACAGGCTGGGGAGGGAGGCTACACCTTC
TRBV6-1	TRBJ1-1	.	13	.	CASSVRLNTEAFF	TGTGCCAGCAGTGTCCGGTTGAACACTGAAGCTTTCTTT
TRBV7-9	TRBJ2-7	TRBD2	15	.	CASSWGLADYPEQYF	TGTGCCAGCAGCTGGGGACTAGCGGACTACCCCGAGCAGTACTTC
TRBV11-2	TRBJ2-3	.	13	.	CASSLFRTDTQYF	TGTGCCAGCAGCTTGTTTCGCACAGATACGCAGTATTTT
TRBV28	TRBJ2-7	.	16	.	CASRINRDWHSYEQYF	TGTGCCAGCAGGATAAACCGGGACTGGCACTCCTACGAGCAGTACTTC
TRBV7-2	TRBJ1-2	.	13	.	CASSRRGATGYTF	TGTGCCAGCAGCCGACGGGGGGCTACTGGCTACACCTTC
TRBV9	TRBJ2-2	TRBD1	14	.	CASSQTGNTGELFF	TGTGCCAGCAGCCAGACAGGGAATACCGGGGAGCTGTTTTTT
TRBV6-6	TRBJ1-5	.	14	.	CASSSGTFNQPQHF	TGTGCCAGCAGTTCCGGGACTTTCAATCAGCCCCAGCATTTT
TRBV7-3	TRBJ1-2	.	13	.	CASSLTPGYGYTF	TGTGCCAGCAGCTTAACCCCGGGCTATGGCTACACCTTC
TRBV10-3	TRBJ2-7	.	13	.	CAIRKQVSYEQYF	TGTGCCATCAGGAAACAGGTTTCCTACGAGCAGTACTTC
TRBV5-1	TRBJ2-4	.	13	.	CASSRESKNIQYF	TGCGCCAGCAGTAGGGAATCCAAAAACATTCAGTACTTC